This T cell receptor beta chain emerged from a study of regulatory T cells in long-lasting Graves disease (dated by TCRdb to 2020 to 2022). General notes on the study: Persistent Graves' disease was defined as antithyroid drug treatment for over 5 years with persistently positive TSH receptor autoantibodies. Persistent Graves' disease patients were compared with newly diagnosed Graves' disease patients by peripheral blood TCR sequencing and RNA sequencing. The study was registered as a clinical trial and conducted in China. A total of roughly 35 samples were covered by TCR sequencing, comprising approximately 13 persistent and around 20 newly diagnosed Graves' disease patients. Persistent Graves' disease patients in the clinical cohort had taken antithyroid drugs for about 9.7 years on average.

The time point label, as the study defines it: persistent/refractory GD, antithyroid drugs over 5 years with positive TRAb. RNA was extracted from PBMCs in TRIzol for both TCR sequencing and RNA sequencing. Graves' disease was diagnosed according to American Thyroid Association guidelines. Patients were recruited from an endocrinology department in Xi'an, China. Each patient gave 8.5 to 9.5 milliliters of peripheral blood, collected in an EDTA anticoagulant tube. PBMCs were isolated by Ficoll Paque Plus density gradient separation without further T cell sorting. An Agilent 2100 Bioanalyzer and agarose gel were used to assess RNA quality, and a NanoDrop 2000 was used to measure RNA concentration. Details on this clonotype: Its specific antigen is unknown. A junction end diverges from the germline sequence, so it may reflect a read error.

Broad study findings and their caveats: Compared with newly diagnosed patients, persistent Graves' disease patients had lower TCR Shannon entropy and fewer highly expanded clones, which suggests clonal expansion. Persistent patients shared more public clonotypes among themselves (more than 2,500) than newly diagnosed patients did (about 1,000). Only the TCR beta chain was sequenced and analyzed. The authors noted that the small sample size was a limitation that may lower accuracy. Only peripheral blood was studied, because thyroid tissue, the primary lesion, was inaccessible.

Libraries came from multiplex PCR. These reads were obtained on an Illumina HiSeq 4000. CDR3 regions were amplified by Arm-PCR with iRepertoire HTBI primers to construct TCR beta libraries. Before sequencing, the PCR products went through gel purification. Turning to the authors' computational methods: Gene usage analysis of CDR3 amino acid clonotypes relied on the approximately 62 TRBV and 13 to 15 TRBJ segments identified across samples. COPE and FqMerger were used to merge filtered high-quality paired reads into contigs. BLAST was used to align contigs to the IMGT TRBV, TRBD and TRBJ reference genes, and CDR3 was defined following IMGT. Any clonotype with a frequency above 0.1% was classified as a highly expanded clone. Shannon entropy was used to measure repertoire diversity, and the Gini coefficient was used to measure V-J evenness. Clonotypes shared by more than one individual were considered public. Using fastp at Q25 and MiXCR, TCRdb reprocessed the public reads and kept productive beta chains. Every distinct CDR3 protein forms one entry, paired with its most common genes and DNA. TCRdb, not the original authors, processed these V and J calls. The sample yields 400,000 to 500,000 distinct CDR3 sequences; around 21% were counted once. The ten top clones hold over 7.5% of the sample.

This TCR was recovered from a female donor with Graves disease. The sample here was peripheral blood mononuclear cells (PBMCs), taken when the disease was refractory, from a patient treated with antithyroid drugs.

For the CDR3, the sequence is CASSPFGLAPGELLF. The sequence in DNA is TGTGCCAGCAGCCCGTTCGGACTAGCGCCCGGGGAGCTGCTTTTT. The sequence links TRBV11-2 to TRBJ2-2; 9 bases in between match TRBD2. The germline V gene supplies CDR1 SGHAT and CDR2 FQNNGV. Reading from cysteine to phenylalanine, the CDR3 counts 15 amino acids. Only CDR3 DNA is held: 45 bases, read in frame from base 1. The full variable domain, completed from the reference TRBV11-2 and TRBJ2-2 proteins outside the CDR3, reads EAGVAQSPRYKIIEKRQSVAFWCNPISGHATLYWYQQILGQGPKLLIQFQNNGVVDDSQLPKDRFSAERLKGVDSTLKIQPAKLEDSAVYLCASSPFGLAPGELLFGEGSRLTVL.